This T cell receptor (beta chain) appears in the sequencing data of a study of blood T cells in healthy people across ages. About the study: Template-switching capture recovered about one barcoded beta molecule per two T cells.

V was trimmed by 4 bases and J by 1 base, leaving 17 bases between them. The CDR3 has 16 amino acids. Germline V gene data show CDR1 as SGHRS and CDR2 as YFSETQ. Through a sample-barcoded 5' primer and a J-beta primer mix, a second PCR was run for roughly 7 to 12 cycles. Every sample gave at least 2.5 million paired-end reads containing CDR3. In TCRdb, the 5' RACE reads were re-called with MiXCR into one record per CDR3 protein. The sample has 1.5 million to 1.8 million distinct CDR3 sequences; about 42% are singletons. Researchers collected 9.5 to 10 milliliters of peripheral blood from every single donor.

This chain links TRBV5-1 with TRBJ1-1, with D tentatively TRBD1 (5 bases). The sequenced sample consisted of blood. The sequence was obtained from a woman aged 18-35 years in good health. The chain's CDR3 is CASSPYTDRQNTEAFF. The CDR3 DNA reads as TGCGCCAGCAGCCCTTACACTGACAGACAGAACACTGAAGCTTTCTTT. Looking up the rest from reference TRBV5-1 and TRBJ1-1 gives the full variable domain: KAGVTQTPRYLIKTRGQQVTLSCSPISGHRSVSWYQQTPGQGLQFLFEYFSETQRNKGNFPGRFSGRQFSNSRSEMNVSTLELGDSALYLCASSPYTDRQNTEAFFGQGTRLTVV.